This T cell receptor beta chain was captured by sequencing in a study of response to subunit inactivated influenza vaccine. Study-level findings and limits: With each seasonal influenza vaccination, the authors suggested, few new T cells are recruited.

This clonotype has a handful of counts. Antigen specificity is unknown. At one end, the junction sequence differs from germline, possibly due to a read error. TCRdb independently ran MiXCR on the RT-PCR reads; one entry per CDR3 protein. The sample gives about 520,000 distinct CDR3 sequences, approximately 7.2% of which show up once; around 13% is in the top ten. Germline CDR1 and CDR2: SSHAT and FNYEAQ (reference sequence). This CDR3 has 16 amino acids. The chain uses TRBV7-7 and TRBJ2-5; D may be TRBD2 (6 bases). The TCR sequence derives from a man between 50 and 69 years old who received an inactivated influenza vaccine. The sample was PBMCs from blood, taken 23 months after vaccination. CDR3 bases: TGTGCTAGCAGCGCCGGGACGGGGGATAGACAAGAGACCCAGTACTTC. Translated: CASSAGTGDRQETQYF.